This T cell receptor (beta chain) was profiled in a study of T cells in Graves' hyperthyroidism and ophthalmopathy (dated by TCRdb to about 2019). Background on the whole study: Peripheral blood samples were taken at the time of initial diagnosis, prior to any treatment. Prospective prediction of ophthalmopathy was tested in an independent validation cohort of approximately 18 hyperthyroidism patients and 17 patients who later progressed to ophthalmopathy. TCR Vbeta CDR3 sequencing of some 140 peripheral blood samples (roughly 43 ophthalmopathy, some 75 hyperthyroidism and roughly 17 progressor patients) is reported in the paper. In addition, the study compared T-cell repertoires in thyroid tissue and in blood from roughly 6 Graves' hyperthyroidism patients. The approximately 98 discovery patients were randomly divided into training and test sets at a 7:3 ratio. To identify distinguishing TCR V-J signatures, a discovery cohort of around 100 patients was used, comprising fewer than 45 with Graves' ophthalmopathy and under 60 with stable Graves' hyperthyroidism. Following sampling, methimazole starting at 30 mg daily was given to hyperthyroidism patients, and high-dose intravenous methylprednisolone was given to ophthalmopathy patients. The paper's findings and limits, for the study overall: Blood samples also contained most of the expanded thyroid clonotypes (frequency above 0.001), which suggests that blood repertoires may reflect thyroid immune responses. In validation, progression to ophthalmopathy was predicted by the model with 70.59% sensitivity and around 76% specificity, a median of about 6.4 months before onset. A model built on a 13 V-J signature distinguished ophthalmopathy from stable hyperthyroidism, reaching approximately 89% sensitivity and approximately 83% specificity in cross-validation and 80%/75% in testing. No statistical method was used to set the sample size in advance, and investigators knew the group allocation.

Stable Graves' hyperthyroidism was defined as no progression to ophthalmopathy during 18 months of follow-up. Hyperthyroidism patients were newly diagnosed, with disease duration under 2 months, and aged 18 to 65 years. Patients with uncontrolled infections, other autoimmune diseases, pregnancy or lactation were excluded. Diagnoses were established on the basis of clinical symptoms, serum thyroxine and TRAb, thyroid ultrasound, and orbital computed tomography. PBMCs were separated from roughly 9.6 ml of fresh peripheral blood using Ficoll-Paque density gradient centrifugation. Total RNA was extracted using Trizol reagent, and RNA quality was assessed on an Agilent 2100 Bioanalyzer. The CDR3, from cysteine to phenylalanine, totals 13 residues. This entry keeps only the CDR3 DNA: 39 bases, framed from base 1. V gives up 5 bases and J gives up 6 bases, and the segment between their germline ends measures 11 bases. CDR1 and CDR2 (SNHLY, FYNNEI) derive from the germline V gene.

The TCR beta CDR3 regions were amplified from RNA transcripts. The first round of RT-PCR for the TCR CDR3 was performed with the HTBI primer set and the Qiagen OneStep RT-PCR kit. The libraries were constructed in a second round of multiplex PCR and then size-selected and purified. The libraries were sequenced on an Illumina HiSeq2000 using paired-end 100 bp reads. In the source study's methods: SOAPnuke was used to process the raw data, with reads discarded if the reads contained adapters or uncalled bases, had a mean Phred below 15, or lacked an exact constant-primer or identifier match. COPE v1.2.5 was used to merge high-quality paired reads, and clonotypes were defined as unique nucleotide sequences. MiTCR v1.1 was used to align clonotypes to the IMGT TRBV, TRBD and TRBJ reference segments. Only V-J combinations with frequency above 0.0001, covering approximately 99% of repertoires, were analysed. A TCS score was defined as the ratio between F50 (clonal expansion) and ExV (chaos), using BLOSUM62-based TCRdist between CDR3 peptides within each V-J. Welch's t-statistics and random forest reduced roughly 530 V-J features to 10 to 15, which were used in a naive Bayes classifier (R e1071). The public sequencing data were trimmed at Q25 with fastp and processed into clonotypes with MiXCR by TCRdb, which kept only in-frame beta chains. Here each entry gathers all rows of one CDR3 protein and keeps the most common genes and DNA. The V and J calls and clone size are TCRdb's, not the authors'. The sample table lists more than 150,000 distinct CDR3 sequences, about 18% of them with a count of one. The top ten clonotypes cover about 31% of the sample.

The sample holds a few counts of this clonotype. The antigen this receptor binds is unknown. One base away there is no much larger clone; base qualities are not given. The sequence is built from TRBV2 and TRBJ1-5; there is no confident call for the D gene. Sample: blood. This sequence originates from a woman aged 50 to 60 with Graves' hyperthyroidism. The DNA sequence is TGTGCCAGCAGTCGTAGCAGGCGTCAGCCCCAGCATTTT. Translated, it gives CASSRSRRQPQHF.